The clone carrying this T cell receptor (beta chain) was seen repeatedly, ten times or more. Its antigen is still unknown. The germline CDR1 and CDR2 sequences are MNHEY and SVGAGI. Trimming shortened V by 1 base and J by 1 base, and 8 bases separated the two germline ends. The CDR3 length is 14 residues. TCRdb reprocessed the reads via MiXCR and lists one record per CDR3 protein. The sample carries 310,000 or so distinct CDR3 sequences, 25% recorded once. These data are taken from a study of T cell repertoires in cytomegalovirus infection. Study results and limitations: Identification of carriers of CMV plus the relevant HLA was achieved through cumulative public TCR beta family frequency.

The chain is built from TRBV6-5 and TRBJ2-7; D uncertain. Material: cultured PBMCs, obtained from culture after CMV antigen stimulation. The TCR sequence derives from a human donor in good health (CMV status not recorded). Some clones in this sample may be carry-over from other donors' samples. The CDR3 reads CASSYFGRSYEQYF. The CDR3 DNA reads as TGTGCCAGCAGTTACTTCGGCCGGTCCTACGAGCAGTACTTC.